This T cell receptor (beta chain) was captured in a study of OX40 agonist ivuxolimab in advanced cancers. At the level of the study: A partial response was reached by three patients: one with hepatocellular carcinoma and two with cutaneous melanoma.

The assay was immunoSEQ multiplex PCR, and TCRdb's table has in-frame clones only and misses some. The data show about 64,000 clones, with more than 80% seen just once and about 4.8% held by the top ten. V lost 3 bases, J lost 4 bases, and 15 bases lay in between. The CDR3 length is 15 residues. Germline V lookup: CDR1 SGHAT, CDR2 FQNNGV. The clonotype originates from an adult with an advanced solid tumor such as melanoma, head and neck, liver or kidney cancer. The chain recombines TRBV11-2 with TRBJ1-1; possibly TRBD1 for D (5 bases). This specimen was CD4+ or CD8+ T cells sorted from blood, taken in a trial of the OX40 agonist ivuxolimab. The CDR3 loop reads CASSFGAGSGTEAFF. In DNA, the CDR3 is TGTGCCAGCAGCTTCGGAGCAGGGTCAGGCACTGAAGCTTTCTTT.